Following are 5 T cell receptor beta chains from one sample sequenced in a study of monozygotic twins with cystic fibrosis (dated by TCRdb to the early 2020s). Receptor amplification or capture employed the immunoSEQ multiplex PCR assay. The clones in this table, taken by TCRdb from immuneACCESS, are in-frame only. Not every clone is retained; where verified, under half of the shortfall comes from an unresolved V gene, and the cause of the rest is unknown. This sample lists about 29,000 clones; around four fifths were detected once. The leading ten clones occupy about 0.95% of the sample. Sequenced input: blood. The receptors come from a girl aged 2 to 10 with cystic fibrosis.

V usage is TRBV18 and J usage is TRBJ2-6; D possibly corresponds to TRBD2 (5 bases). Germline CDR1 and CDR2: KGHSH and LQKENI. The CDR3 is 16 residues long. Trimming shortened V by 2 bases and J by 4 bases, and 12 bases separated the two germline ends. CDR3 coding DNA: TGTGCCAGCTCACCAACTAGGAACTCGGGGGCCAACGTCCTGACTTTC. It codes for CASSPTRNSGANVLTF.

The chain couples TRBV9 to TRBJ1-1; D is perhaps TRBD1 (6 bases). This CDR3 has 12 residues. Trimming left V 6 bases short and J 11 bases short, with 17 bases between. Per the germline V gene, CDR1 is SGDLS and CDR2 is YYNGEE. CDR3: CASTNREGSAFF. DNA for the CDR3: TGTGCCAGCACCAACAGGGAGGGGAGTGCTTTCTTT.

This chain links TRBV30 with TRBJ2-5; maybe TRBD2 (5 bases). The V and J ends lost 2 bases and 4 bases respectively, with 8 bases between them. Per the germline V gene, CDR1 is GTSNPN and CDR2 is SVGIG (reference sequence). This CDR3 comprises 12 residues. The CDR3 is CAWSLRAETQYF. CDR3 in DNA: TGTGCCTGGAGTTTGAGGGCAGAGACCCAGTACTTC.

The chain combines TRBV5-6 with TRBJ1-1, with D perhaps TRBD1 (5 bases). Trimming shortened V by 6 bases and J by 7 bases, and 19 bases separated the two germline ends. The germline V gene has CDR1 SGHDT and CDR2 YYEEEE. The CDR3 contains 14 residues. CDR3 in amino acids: CASTSGHGRGEAFF. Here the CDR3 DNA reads TGTGCCAGCACCTCGGGGCACGGCCGTGGTGAAGCTTTCTTT.

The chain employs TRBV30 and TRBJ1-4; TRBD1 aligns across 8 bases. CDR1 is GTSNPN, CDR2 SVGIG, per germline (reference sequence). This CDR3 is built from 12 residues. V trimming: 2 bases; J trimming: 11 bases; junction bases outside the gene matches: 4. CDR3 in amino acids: CAWSPQGGKLFF. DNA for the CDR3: TGTGCCTGGAGTCCACAGGGGGGGAAACTGTTTTTT.